The 6 T cell receptor beta chains in this list originate from one sample, sequenced in a study of Graves' ophthalmopathy and Graves' hyperthyroidism. For repertoire sequencing, the TCR beta CDR3 regions were amplified from RNA transcripts. HTBI primers were used in a first-round RT-PCR, which preceded a second-round multiplex PCR. A single record per CDR3 protein comes from TCRdb applying MiXCR to the multiplex PCR reads. The table records about 660,000 distinct CDR3 sequences, over 40% of them present only once. Specimen: peripheral blood. The receptor source for this set is an adult man with Graves' ophthalmopathy.

This clonotype has a count of ten or more. This chain links TRBV5-1 with TRBJ1-6; TRBD1 agrees at 7 bases. V lost 1 base and J lost 9; bases outside the gene matches: 19. The CDR3 has 19 amino acids. Looked up from germline, CDR1 is SGHRS and CDR2 is YFSETQ. The chain's CDR3 is CASSLFPGTDLPRRSPLHF. CDR3 bases: TGCGCCAGCAGCTTGTTCCCCGGGACAGATCTTCCGAGGCGTTCACCCCTCCACTTT.

This clonotype was observed at least ten times. The V call is TRBV9, the J call TRBJ2-7; 9 bases are shared with TRBD1. CDR1 is SGDLS and CDR2 is YYNGEE in the germline V gene. The CDR3 has 14 amino acids. V gave up 3 bases and J gave up 6 bases; unmatched junction bases: 7. In DNA form, the CDR3 reads TGTGCCAGCAGCGAGACAGGGGGTCCGAGCGAGCAGTACTTC. Translating gives CASSETGGPSEQYF. Combining the CDR3 with reference TRBV9 and TRBJ2-7 gives the whole variable domain DSGVTQTPKHLITATGQRVTLRCSPRSGDLSVYWYQQSLDQGLQFLIQYYNGEERAKGNILERFSAQQFPDLHSELNLSSLELGDSALYFCASSETGGPSEQYFGPGTRLTVT.

The gene calls are TRBV25-1 and TRBJ1-1; D ambiguous. The CDR3 is 10 amino acids. Trimming pared 9 bases from V and 5 bases from J, leaving 7 bases between. CDR1 is MGHDK and CDR2 is SYGVNS in the germline V gene. This CDR3 reads CASEGTEAFF. CDR3 nucleotides: TGTGCCAGTGAGGGAACTGAAGCTTTCTTT.

This clonotype was recorded a few times. The chain uses TRBV7-2 and TRBJ2-7; weak D call: TRBD2 (6 bases). The V gene lost 5 bases and the J gene lost 2 bases, with 13 bases spanning the gap. The CDR3 has 14 residues. Germline values: CDR1 SGHTA, CDR2 FQGNSA. The CDR3 DNA reads TGTGCCAGCAGCACCGGGACTGCAGCCTACGAGCAGTACTTC. It yields the protein CASSTGTAAYEQYF. The full variable domain, rest sourced from reference TRBV7-2 and TRBJ2-7, is GAGVSQSPSNKVTEKGKDVELRCDPISGHTALYWYRQSLGQGLEFLIYFQGNSAPDKSGLPSDRFSAERTGGSVSTLTIQRTQQEDSAVYLCASSTGTAAYEQYFGPGTRLTVT.

V usage is TRBV6-4 and J usage is TRBJ1-1, with a weak D call TRBD1 (5 bases). Germline CDR1 is MRHNA and CDR2 is SNTAGT. V lost 8 bases, J lost 3 bases, and 13 bases lay in between. This CDR3 has 13 amino acids. DNA for the CDR3: TGTGCCAGCTCATCGACAGCCGACACTGAAGCTTTCTTT. Its translation is CASSSTADTEAFF.

This clonotype was counted a few times. CDR3 nucleotide sequence: TGTGCCAGCACATGGCAGGACGGCTACACTGAAGCTTTCTTT. This sequence encodes CASTWQDGYTEAFF. This chain links TRBV3-1 with TRBJ1-1; no clear D. Trimming shortened V by 7 bases and J by 3 bases, and 15 bases separated the two germline ends. This CDR3 has 14 residues. Germline assignment: CDR1 LGHDT and CDR2 YNNKEL (reference sequence).